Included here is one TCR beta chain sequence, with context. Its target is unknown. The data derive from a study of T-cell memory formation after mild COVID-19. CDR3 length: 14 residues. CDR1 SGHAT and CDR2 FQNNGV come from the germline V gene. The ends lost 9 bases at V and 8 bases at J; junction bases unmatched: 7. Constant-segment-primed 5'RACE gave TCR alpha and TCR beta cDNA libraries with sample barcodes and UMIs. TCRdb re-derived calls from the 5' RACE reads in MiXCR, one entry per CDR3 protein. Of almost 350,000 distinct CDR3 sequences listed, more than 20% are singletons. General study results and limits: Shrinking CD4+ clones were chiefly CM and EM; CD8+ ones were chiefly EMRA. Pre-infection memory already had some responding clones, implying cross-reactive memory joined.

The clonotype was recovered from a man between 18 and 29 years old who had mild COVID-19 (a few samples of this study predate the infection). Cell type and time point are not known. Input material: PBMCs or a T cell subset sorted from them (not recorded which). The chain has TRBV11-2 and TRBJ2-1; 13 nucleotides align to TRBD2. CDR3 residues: CARKRTSGGYEQFF. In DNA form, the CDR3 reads TGTGCCAGGAAAAGGACTAGCGGGGGCTATGAGCAGTTCTTC.